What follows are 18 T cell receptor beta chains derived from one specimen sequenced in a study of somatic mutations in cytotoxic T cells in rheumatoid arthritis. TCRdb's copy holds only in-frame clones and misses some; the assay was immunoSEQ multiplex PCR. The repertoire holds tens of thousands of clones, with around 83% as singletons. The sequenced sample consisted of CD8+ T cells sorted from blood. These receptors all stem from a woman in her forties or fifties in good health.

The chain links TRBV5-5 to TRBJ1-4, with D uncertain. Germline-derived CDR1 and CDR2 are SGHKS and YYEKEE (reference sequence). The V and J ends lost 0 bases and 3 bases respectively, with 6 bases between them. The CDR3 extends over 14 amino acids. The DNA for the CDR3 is TGTGCCAGCAGCTTGGAAGGGCCTAATGAAAAACTGTTTTTT. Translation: CASSLEGPNEKLFF.

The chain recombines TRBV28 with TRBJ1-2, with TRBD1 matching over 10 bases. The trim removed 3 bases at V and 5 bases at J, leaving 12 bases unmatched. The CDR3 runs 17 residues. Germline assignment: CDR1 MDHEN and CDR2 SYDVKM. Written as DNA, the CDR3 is TGTGCCAGCAGTTTCGACAGGGGGCCGGGAGTGGGGTATGGCTACACCTTC. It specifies CASSFDRGPGVGYGYTF.

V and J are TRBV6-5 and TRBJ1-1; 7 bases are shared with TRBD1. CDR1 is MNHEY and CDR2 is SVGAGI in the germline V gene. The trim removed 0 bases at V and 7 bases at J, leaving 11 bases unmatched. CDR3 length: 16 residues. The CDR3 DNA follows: TGTGCCAGCAGTTACTCGGCTAAGGGGGCCGGCTTTGAAGCTTTCTTT. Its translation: CASSYSAKGAGFEAFF.

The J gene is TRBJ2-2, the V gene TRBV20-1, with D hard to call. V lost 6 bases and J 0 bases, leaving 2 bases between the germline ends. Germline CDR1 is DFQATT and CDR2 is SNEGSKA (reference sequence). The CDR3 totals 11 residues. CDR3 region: CSAPNTGELFF. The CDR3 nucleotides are TGCAGTGCGCCGAACACCGGGGAGCTGTTTTTT.

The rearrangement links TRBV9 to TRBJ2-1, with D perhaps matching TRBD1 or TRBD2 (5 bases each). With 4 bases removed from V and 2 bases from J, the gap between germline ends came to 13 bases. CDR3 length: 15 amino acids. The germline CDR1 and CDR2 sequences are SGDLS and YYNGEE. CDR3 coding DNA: TGTGCCAGCAGCAATATGAGGGGCCCCTACAATGAGCAGTTCTTC. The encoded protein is CASSNMRGPYNEQFF.

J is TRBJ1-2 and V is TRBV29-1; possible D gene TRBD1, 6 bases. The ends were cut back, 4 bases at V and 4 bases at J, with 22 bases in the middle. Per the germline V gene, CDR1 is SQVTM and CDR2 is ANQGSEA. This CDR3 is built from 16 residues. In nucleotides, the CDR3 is TGCAGCGTTGTCCAGTCAGGGGAGGGGGAAGGCTATGGCTACACCTTC. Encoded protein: CSVVQSGEGEGYGYTF.

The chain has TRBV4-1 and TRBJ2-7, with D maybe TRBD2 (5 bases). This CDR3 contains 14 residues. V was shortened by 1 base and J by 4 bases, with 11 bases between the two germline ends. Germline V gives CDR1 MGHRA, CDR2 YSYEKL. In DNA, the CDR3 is TGCGCCAGCAGCCAAGTTCTTCCGGGGTACGAGCAGTACTTC. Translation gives CASSQVLPGYEQYF.

The CDR3 region has the DNA TGTGCCAGCAGCCGCAGGACAGGGGGTAATGAGCAGTTCTTC. It is translated as CASSRRTGGNEQFF. The chain couples TRBV7-8 to TRBJ2-1, with 10 bases identical to TRBD1. Germline V CDR1 and CDR2: SGHVS, FQNEAQ. With V trimmed by 5 bases and J by 7 bases, 5 bases remained unmatched. The CDR3 totals 14 residues.

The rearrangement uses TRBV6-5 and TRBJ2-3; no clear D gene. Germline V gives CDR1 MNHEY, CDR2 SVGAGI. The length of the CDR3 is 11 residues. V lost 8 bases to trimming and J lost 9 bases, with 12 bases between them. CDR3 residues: CASQSQLTQYF. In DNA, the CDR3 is TGTGCCAGCCAATCCCAGCTGACGCAGTATTTT.

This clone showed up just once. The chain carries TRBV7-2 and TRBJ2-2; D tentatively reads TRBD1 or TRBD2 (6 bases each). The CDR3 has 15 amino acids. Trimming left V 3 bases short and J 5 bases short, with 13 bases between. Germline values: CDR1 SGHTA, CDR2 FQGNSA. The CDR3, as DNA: TGTGCCAGCAGCTTTTCGGGGGCGGGTACCGGGGAGCTGTTTTTT. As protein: CASSFSGAGTGELFF.

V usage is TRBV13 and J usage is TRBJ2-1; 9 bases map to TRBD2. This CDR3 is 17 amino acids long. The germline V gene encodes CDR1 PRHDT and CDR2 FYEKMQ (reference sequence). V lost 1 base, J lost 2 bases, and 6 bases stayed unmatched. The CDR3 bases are TGTGCCAGCAGCTTAGAAGGTAGCGGGGGTACCTACAATGAGCAGTTCTTC. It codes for CASSLEGSGGTYNEQFF.

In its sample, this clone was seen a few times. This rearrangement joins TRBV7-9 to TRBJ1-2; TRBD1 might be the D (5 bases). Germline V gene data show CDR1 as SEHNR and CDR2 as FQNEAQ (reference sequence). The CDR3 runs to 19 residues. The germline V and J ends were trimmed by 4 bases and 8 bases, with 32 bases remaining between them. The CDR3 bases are TGTGCCAGCAGCTCCGAACTCATAAACCGGGACCCCTGGCTGGACGGCTACACCTTC. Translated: CASSSELINRDPWLDGYTF.

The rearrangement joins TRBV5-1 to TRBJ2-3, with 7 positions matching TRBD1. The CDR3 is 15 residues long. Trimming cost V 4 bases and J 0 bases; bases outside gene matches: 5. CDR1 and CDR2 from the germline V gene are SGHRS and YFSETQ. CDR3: CASSPPTGSTDTQYF. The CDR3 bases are TGCGCCAGCAGCCCGCCGACAGGGAGCACAGATACGCAGTATTTT.

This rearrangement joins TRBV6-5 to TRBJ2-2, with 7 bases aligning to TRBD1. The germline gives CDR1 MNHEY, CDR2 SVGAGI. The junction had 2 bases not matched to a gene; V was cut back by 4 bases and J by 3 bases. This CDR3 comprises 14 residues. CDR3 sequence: CASSLTGYTGELFF. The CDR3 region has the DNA TGTGCCAGCAGTTTGACAGGGTACACCGGGGAGCTGTTTTTT.

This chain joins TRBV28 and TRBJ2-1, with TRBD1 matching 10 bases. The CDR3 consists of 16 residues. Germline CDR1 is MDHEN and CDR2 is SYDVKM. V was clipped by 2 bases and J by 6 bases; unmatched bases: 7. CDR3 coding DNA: TGTGCCAGCAGTTTAGTCGGACAGGGGGTTGGCAATGAGCAGTTCTTC. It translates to CASSLVGQGVGNEQFF.

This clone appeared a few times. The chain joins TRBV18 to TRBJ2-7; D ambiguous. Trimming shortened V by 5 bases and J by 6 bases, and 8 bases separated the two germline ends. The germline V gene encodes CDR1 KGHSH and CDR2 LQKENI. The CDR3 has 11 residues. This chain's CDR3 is CASSAEAEQYF. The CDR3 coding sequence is TGTGCCAGCTCAGCAGAGGCCGAGCAGTACTTC.

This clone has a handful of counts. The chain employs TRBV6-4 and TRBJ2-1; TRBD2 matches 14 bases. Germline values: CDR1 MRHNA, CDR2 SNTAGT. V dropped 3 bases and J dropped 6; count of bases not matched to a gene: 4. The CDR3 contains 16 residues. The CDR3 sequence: CASSETSGGASNEQFF. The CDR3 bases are TGTGCCAGCAGTGAGACTAGCGGGGGGGCCAGCAATGAGCAGTTCTTC.

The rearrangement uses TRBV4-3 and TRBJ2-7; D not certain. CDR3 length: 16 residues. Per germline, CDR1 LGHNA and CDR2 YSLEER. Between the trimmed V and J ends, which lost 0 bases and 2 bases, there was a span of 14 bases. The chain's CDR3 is CASSQDRTASTYEQYF. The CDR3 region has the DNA TGCGCCAGCAGCCAAGATCGAACAGCCTCCACCTACGAGCAGTACTTC.